The T cell receptor (beta chain) described here comes from a study of T-cell reconstitution after alpha-beta-depleted transplantation in children. Notes on the study in general: T-cell numbers and diversity, one year after transplant, stemmed largely from T cells that were newly produced. Alpha-beta T cells about two months after transplant reportedly derived from several hundred expanded graft clones. High day-60 TCRbeta diversity in some patients came from surviving recipient T cells and thymic progenitors.

Molecular barcoding with unique molecular identifiers was used for the TCRbeta library. TCRdb re-called the PCR reads through MiXCR, storing one row per CDR3 protein. The table records about 980,000 distinct CDR3 sequences, 25% to 30% of them present only once. The CDR3 length is 16 residues. Germline CDR1 is MDHEN and CDR2 is SYDVKM. Trimming stripped 10 bases from V and 0 bases from J, with 18 bases between. This clonotype was seen a handful of times. Its antigen remains unknown. The chain has TRBV28 and TRBJ2-2; the D is unclear. This sample comprised PBMCs, mostly from graft donor cells, obtained 360 days after TCRalphabeta/CD19-depleted stem cell transplant. This clonotype was obtained from a boy younger than two who had a stem cell transplant for SCID, so the T cells may come from the graft donor. CDR3 sequence (DNA): TGTGCCACCGATTCAAGGACGATATCGAACACCGGGGAGCTGTTTTTT. It codes for CATDSRTISNTGELFF.